A selection of T cell receptor beta chains follows, all from one sample in a study of blood T cells in healthy people across ages. MiXCR was run by TCRdb on the 5' RACE reads, yielding one entry per CDR3 protein. The table has about 1.4 million distinct CDR3 sequences, 59% seen once. Sequencing input: blood. These receptors were obtained from a man between 18 and 29 years old in good health. The CDR3 runs from the conserved cysteine through the conserved F or W. D genes are given only for firm matches. Clone size is given for some rows only: seen once, a few or many times, or a class if the clone is expanded.

V gene: TRBV20-1
clone size: NA
J gene: TRBJ2-3
D gene: NA
CDR3 DNA: TGCAGTGCTAGACCTTCGTCGCGGGGGCGCACAGATACGCAGTATTTT
CDR3 protein: CSARPSSRGRTDTQYF

V gene: TRBV6-5
clone size: NA
J gene: TRBJ1-2
D gene: NA
CDR3 DNA: TGTGCCAGCAGTTACTCTTTCCCGCGAACGTATAACTATGGCTACACCTTC
CDR3 protein: CASSYSFPRTYNYGYTF

V gene: TRBV19
clone size: NA
J gene: TRBJ2-3
D gene: NA
CDR3 DNA: TGTGCCAGTAGTATGGCCAGCGGAGATACGCAGTATTTT
CDR3 protein: CASSMASGDTQYF

V gene: TRBV4-1
clone size: NA
J gene: TRBJ2-2
D gene: NA
CDR3 DNA: TGCGCCAGCAGCCATATATCCGGGGAGCTGTTTTTT
CDR3 protein: CASSHISGELFF

V gene: TRBV7-2
clone size: NA
J gene: TRBJ2-7
D gene: NA
CDR3 DNA: TGTGCCAGCAGCTTTTCTAGGGACCCAGGATCCTACGAGCAGTACTTC
CDR3 protein: CASSFSRDPGSYEQYF

V gene: TRBV29-1
clone size: once
J gene: TRBJ2-1
D gene: TRBD1
CDR3 DNA: TGCGGCGTTGAAGGGACAGGGACCTACAATGAGCAGTTCTTC
CDR3 protein: CGVEGTGTYNEQFF

V gene: TRBV9
clone size: NA
J gene: TRBJ2-7
D gene: TRBD1
CDR3 DNA: TGTGCCAGCAGCGTAGGGGACAGAACGGTGTACGAGCAGTACTTC
CDR3 protein: CASSVGDRTVYEQYF

V gene: TRBV27
clone size: NA
J gene: TRBJ2-3
D gene: NA
CDR3 DNA: TGTGCCAGCAGTTTCGCGGGGACCCCTGCAGATACGCAGTATTTT
CDR3 protein: CASSFAGTPADTQYF

V gene: TRBV10-3
clone size: few
J gene: TRBJ1-2
D gene: NA
CDR3 DNA: TGTGCCATCAGCGGCGCGGATGGTTTGAGGGGCTACACCTTC
CDR3 protein: CAISGADGLRGYTF

V gene: TRBV6-5
clone size: NA
J gene: TRBJ2-2
D gene: TRBD2
CDR3 DNA: TGTGCCAGCAGTACCCCGGGACTAGGCACCGGGGAGCCGTTTTTT
CDR3 protein: CASSTPGLGTGEPFF

V gene: TRBV10-3
clone size: few
J gene: TRBJ2-7
D gene: NA
CDR3 DNA: TGTGCCATCACAAAGGACTCTCGATACGAGCAGTACTTC
CDR3 protein: CAITKDSRYEQYF

V gene: TRBV3-1
clone size: NA
J gene: TRBJ2-7
D gene: TRBD1
CDR3 DNA: TGTGCCAGCAGCCAAGGTGGCAGGGGGAGAGACGAGCAGTACTTC
CDR3 protein: CASSQGGRGRDEQYF

V gene: TRBV6-6
clone size: NA
J gene: TRBJ2-3
D gene: NA
CDR3 DNA: TGTGCCAGCAGGGGGTTCGCTACCGGCACAGATACGCAGTATTTT
CDR3 protein: CASRGFATGTDTQYF

V gene: TRBV5-1
clone size: few
J gene: TRBJ2-5
D gene: NA
CDR3 DNA: TGCGCCAGCAGCCAGGACAGCGTAGTCCAAGAGACCCAGTACTTC
CDR3 protein: CASSQDSVVQETQYF